Described below is a single T cell receptor (beta chain) sequence and its context. This clonotype was detected a few times. Its antigen has not been determined. A junction end diverges from the germline sequence, so it may reflect a read error. The data belong to a study of blood T cells in healthy people across ages (dated by TCRdb to about 2015). About the investigation overall: Template switching captured roughly one uniquely barcoded TCR beta cDNA molecule per two T cells in model experiments. Using deep sequencing normalized with unique cDNA molecular identifiers, the study measured how TCR beta repertoire diversity changes with age. The donors were divided into four age groups: young (average roughly 15 years), middle-aged (over 35), aged (about 60) and long-lived (around 80). For two donors (one aged 18 to 29 and one aged 80 or older), the study analyzed two additional independent replicas of 1 million unique cDNA reads from the same blood draw. Study-wide findings and limitations: Because profiling used bulk unsorted PBMCs, naive and antigen-experienced compartments could not be compared conclusively. Observed TCR beta diversity per million T cells fell roughly linearly with age, and a significant reduction was already apparent by age roughly 40. Compared with the aged group, the long-lived group had more naive CD4+ T cells, fewer expanded clones and increased TCR diversity, suggesting age selection. Estimates of total diversity from one million sequenced T cells were regarded as lower bounds and underestimates. Observed TCR beta diversity correlated strongly with the percentage of naive T cells measured by flow cytometry. Because the CMV infection status of the donors was unknown, age-related changes in expanded clonotypes may potentially have been confounded.

The roughly 42 donors, aged 6 to 90 years, were systemically healthy Caucasian individuals from Russia. Each donor gave 8 to 10 milliliters of peripheral blood, drawn into EDTA-treated Vacutainer tubes. Ficoll-Paque density-gradient centrifugation was used to isolate PBMCs, with at least 6 million obtained per sample. Trizol reagent was used to extract total RNA from the PBMCs, yielding at least 6 micrograms per sample. The percentages of naive CD45RAhigh/CD27high T cells were determined by flow cytometry on a PBMC aliquot from every donor. The CDR3 runs 13 amino acids, cysteine and phenylalanine included. The DNA shown is the 39-base CDR3, in frame from base 1. For CDR1 and CDR2, the germline V gene lists SGHTA and FQGTGA. To prepare the library, 5' RACE was applied. Sequencing instrument: Illumina HiSeq 2500. A second roughly 6 to 12 cycle PCR used a sample-barcoded 5' primer and a J-beta primer mix. A template-switch 5' adaptor carrying 12 random nucleotides introduced a unique molecular identifier onto each TCR beta cDNA molecule. Each sample yielded at least 3 million CDR3-containing paired-end reads. All of the RNA was converted into first-strand cDNA using the Mint cDNA synthesis kit, with a TRBC-specific oligonucleotide serving as the primer. Following uracil-DNA glycosylase treatment, all cDNA underwent a first 18-cycle PCR with the universal primers M1SS and BC2_uni_R. The original methods were these. For normalization, 1 million high-quality reads were randomly selected from each sample, with every read carrying a distinct molecular identifier. Reads sharing molecular identifiers were discarded rather than binned into consensus sequences. MiTCR, set to a Q25 quality threshold and the strictest error-elimination algorithm, was used for CDR3 identification, clonotype clustering and error correction. A nonparametric unseen species model using Euler transformation provided a lower-bound estimate of total TCR beta diversity. TCRdb reworked the public reads: Q25 trimming with fastp, MiXCR clone assembly, productive beta chains retained. Duplicate CDR3 protein sequences are folded into a single record with the most common DNA and genes. None of the V and J calls come from the authors' own analysis; TCRdb made them. Across this sample there are some 1,000,000 distinct CDR3 sequences, with approximately 25% seen only once. 0.65% to 0.95% of the sample rests with the top ten.

These same data were also listed under a study on T cells of mothers and their children. Reported in the second study: The donors were nine systemically healthy Caucasian individuals, made up of three mothers and their six children. cDNA synthesis consumed the entire amount of extracted RNA, loaded at around 1.5 ug RNA in each 15 ul reaction. In the second PCR, sample barcodes and 2-4 random nucleotides were introduced via the M1S primer. Over 8.5 million TCR beta CDR3 reads were obtained for each mother, and 2.5 million to 3 million reads were obtained for each child. TCR recombination output is similarly shaped by thymic selection in related and unrelated pairs, with a minor effect exerted by inherited differences. Normalized repertoire overlap in related mother-child pairs was always slightly higher than in unrelated mother-child pairs, but the difference was never significant. No persistent microchimeric T cell clones were found, with a detection sensitivity of around 100 clones per million clonotypes. The study used deep NGS to compare TCR beta repertoires of mothers and children, seeking features distinguishing related mother-child pairs from unrelated individuals. On average, the children were approximately 11 +/- 4 years old, while the mothers were about 40 +/- 4 years old. Libraries were sequenced on Illumina HiSeq 2000 with 100+100 nt paired-end reads after adapter ligation with NEBNext reagents. To prevent cross-contamination, the mother and child libraries were prepared a month apart and were sequenced in separate runs. Between about 500,000 and 2,100,000 distinct TCR beta clonotypes were identified per donor. Naive TCR beta clonotypes were estimated from low-frequency clonotypes matched to each donor's FACS-determined naive share, without sorting.

Sample: blood. The chain links TRBV7-3 with TRBJ1-3, with TRBD1 tentatively as D gene (6 bases match). The sequence was collected from a girl aged 2 to 9 in good health. The nucleotide sequence reads TGTGCCAGCAGCTTAAGGGGGGACACCATGAAACAATTT. This codes for CASSLRGDTMKQF. The full variable domain, with segments outside the CDR3 supplied by the reference TRBV7-3 and TRBJ1-3 proteins, appears as GAGVSQTPSNKVTEKGKYVELRCDPISGHTALYWYRQSLGQGPEFLIYFQGTGAADDSGLPNDRFFAVRPEGSVSTLKIQRTERGDSAVYLCASSLRGDTMKQFGEGSWLTVV.